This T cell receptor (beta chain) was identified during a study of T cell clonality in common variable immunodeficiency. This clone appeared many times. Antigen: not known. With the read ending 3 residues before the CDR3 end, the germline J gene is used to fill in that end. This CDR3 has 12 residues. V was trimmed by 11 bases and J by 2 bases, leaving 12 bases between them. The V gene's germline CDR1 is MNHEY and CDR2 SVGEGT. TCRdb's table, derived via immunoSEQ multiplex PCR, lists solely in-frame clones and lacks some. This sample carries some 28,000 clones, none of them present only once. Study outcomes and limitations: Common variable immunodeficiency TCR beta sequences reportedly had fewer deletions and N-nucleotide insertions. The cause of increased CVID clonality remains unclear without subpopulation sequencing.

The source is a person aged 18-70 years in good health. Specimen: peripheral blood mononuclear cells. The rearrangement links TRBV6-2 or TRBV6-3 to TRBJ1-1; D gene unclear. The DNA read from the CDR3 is TGTGCCGCCGGCCGGGGTAACACTGAA. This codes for CAAGRGNTE. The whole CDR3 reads CAAGRGNTEAFF.